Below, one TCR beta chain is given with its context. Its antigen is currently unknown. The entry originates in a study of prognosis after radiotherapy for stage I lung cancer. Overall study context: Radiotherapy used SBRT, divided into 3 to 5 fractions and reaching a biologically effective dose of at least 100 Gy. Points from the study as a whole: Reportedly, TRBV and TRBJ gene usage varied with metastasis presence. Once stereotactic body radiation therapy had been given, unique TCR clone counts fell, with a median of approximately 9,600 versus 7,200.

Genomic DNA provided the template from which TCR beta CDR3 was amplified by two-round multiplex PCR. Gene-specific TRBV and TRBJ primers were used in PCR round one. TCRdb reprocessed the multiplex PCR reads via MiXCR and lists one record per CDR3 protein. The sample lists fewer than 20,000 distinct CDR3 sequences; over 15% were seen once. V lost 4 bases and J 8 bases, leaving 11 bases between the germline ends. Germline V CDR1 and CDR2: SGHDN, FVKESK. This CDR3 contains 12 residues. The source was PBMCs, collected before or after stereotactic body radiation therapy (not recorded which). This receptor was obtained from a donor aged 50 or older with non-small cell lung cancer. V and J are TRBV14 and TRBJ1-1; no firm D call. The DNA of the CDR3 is TGTGCCAGCAGCCCCAAGGGTGACGAAGCTTTCTTT. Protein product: CASSPKGDEAFF.